This TCR beta chain was recovered during a study of T cell responses to AZD1222 COVID-19 vaccine. Study-wide context: Second-dose groups at about 4 or about 12 weeks were pooled. General study results and limits: A mostly white British donor set with more females was recruited, and clonal diversity was possibly underestimated. At baseline, seropositivity was found in only a handful of AZD1222 recipients. After two AZD1222 doses, spike-specific TCR breadth and depth rose versus day 0.

The data were produced by immunoSEQ multiplex PCR, yet TCRdb's version contains in-frame clones alone and is incomplete. The sample gives approximately 190,000 clones, about 94% of which show up once; roughly 9.2% is in the top ten. V was trimmed by 6 bases and J by 8 bases, leaving 19 bases between them. In germline, CDR1 is LNHDA, CDR2 SQIVND (reference sequence). CDR3 length: 14 amino acids. As concerns this clone: Its antigen is unknown.

This chain connects TRBV19 to TRBJ1-2; perhaps TRBD1 as D (6 bases). The source was peripheral blood, collected on day 0 of AZD1222 vaccination. This TCR was sampled from an adult in good health. The CDR3, as DNA: TGTGCCAGTAGGCTCCGACAGGCGACAAGGGGCTACACCTTC. It encodes CASRLRQATRGYTF.